These 2 T cell receptor beta chains originate from one sample sequenced in a study of metastatic and nonmetastatic thyroid tumors. Thyroid surgery took place with no prior treatment in any patient. TCRdb reassembled clones from the PCR reads with MiXCR. The repertoire holds 30,000 to 45,000 clones, with around half as singletons. The sample was tumor tissue. The receptors derive from a male donor with papillary thyroid cancer or a benign thyroid nodule (not recorded which). Some clones in this sample may be carry-over from other donors' samples.

The chain is built from TRBV30 and TRBJ2-7; 8 positions agree with TRBD1. This CDR3 is built from 14 residues. Germline V gene data show CDR1 as GTSNPN and CDR2 as SVGIG (reference sequence). V trimming: 5 bases; J trimming: 2 bases; junction bases outside the gene matches: 8. The CDR3 DNA reads as TGTGCCTGGGCCCCGGACAGGGTAGCCTACGAGCAGTACTTC. It yields the protein CAWAPDRVAYEQYF.

The chain couples TRBV20-1 to TRBJ2-1, with 12 bases aligning to TRBD2. CDR1 is DFQATT and CDR2 is SNEGSKA in the germline V gene (reference sequence). This CDR3 spans 16 amino acids. Losses at the gene ends were 6 bases for V and 5 bases for J; bases not matched to a gene: 11. This CDR3 is CSATNARTSGNNEQFF. The CDR3 DNA follows: TGCAGTGCAACAAACGCCCGGACTAGCGGGAACAATGAGCAGTTCTTC.